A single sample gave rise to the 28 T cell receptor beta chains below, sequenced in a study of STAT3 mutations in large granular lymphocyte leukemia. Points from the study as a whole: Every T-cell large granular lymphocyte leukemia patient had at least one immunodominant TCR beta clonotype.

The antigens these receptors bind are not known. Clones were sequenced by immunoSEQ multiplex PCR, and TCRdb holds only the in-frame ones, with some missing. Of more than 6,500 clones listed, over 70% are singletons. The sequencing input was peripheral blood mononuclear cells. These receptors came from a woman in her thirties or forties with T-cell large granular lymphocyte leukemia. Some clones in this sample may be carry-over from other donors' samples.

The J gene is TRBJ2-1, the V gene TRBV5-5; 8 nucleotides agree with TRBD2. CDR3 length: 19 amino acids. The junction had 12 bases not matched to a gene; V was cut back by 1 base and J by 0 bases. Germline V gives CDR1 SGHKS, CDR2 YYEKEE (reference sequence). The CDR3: CASSLPPRVAGSSYNEQFF. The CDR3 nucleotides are TGTGCCAGCAGCTTGCCCCCCCGAGTAGCGGGGAGCTCCTACAATGAGCAGTTCTTC.

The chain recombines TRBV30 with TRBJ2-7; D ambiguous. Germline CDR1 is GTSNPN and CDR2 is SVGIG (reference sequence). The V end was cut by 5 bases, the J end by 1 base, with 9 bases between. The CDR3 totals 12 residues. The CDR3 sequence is CAWGAGSYEQYF. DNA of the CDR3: TGTGCCTGGGGTGCCGGGTCCTACGAGCAGTACTTC.

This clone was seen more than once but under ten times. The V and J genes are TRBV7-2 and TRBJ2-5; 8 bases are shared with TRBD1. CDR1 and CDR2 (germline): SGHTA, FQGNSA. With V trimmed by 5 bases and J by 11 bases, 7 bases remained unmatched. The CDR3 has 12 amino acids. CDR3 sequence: CASSLRWDRQYF. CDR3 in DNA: TGTGCCAGCAGCCTACGTTGGGACAGGCAGTACTTC.

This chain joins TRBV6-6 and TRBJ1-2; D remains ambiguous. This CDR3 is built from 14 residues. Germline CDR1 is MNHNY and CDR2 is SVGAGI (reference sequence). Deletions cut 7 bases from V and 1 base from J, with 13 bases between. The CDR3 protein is CASTTTGINYGYTF. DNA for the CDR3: TGTGCCAGCACCACCACGGGTATTAACTATGGCTACACCTTC.

CDR3 DNA sequence: TGCGCCAGCAGCCAAGATTGGCCCCCCCGACGAGGGGGCTACACCTTC. Residues: CASSQDWPPRRGGYTF. The chain recombines TRBV4-3 with TRBJ1-2; no clear D gene. V was trimmed by 0 bases and J by 8 bases, leaving 19 bases between them. Germline values: CDR1 LGHNA, CDR2 YSLEER. The CDR3 covers 16 residues.

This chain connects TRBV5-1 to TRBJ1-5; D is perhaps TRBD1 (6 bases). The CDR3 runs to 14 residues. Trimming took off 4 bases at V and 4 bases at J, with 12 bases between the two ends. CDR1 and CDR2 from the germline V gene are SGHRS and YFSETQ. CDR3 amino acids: CASSTGQPNQPQHF. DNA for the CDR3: TGCGCCAGCAGCACCGGACAGCCTAATCAGCCCCAGCATTTT.

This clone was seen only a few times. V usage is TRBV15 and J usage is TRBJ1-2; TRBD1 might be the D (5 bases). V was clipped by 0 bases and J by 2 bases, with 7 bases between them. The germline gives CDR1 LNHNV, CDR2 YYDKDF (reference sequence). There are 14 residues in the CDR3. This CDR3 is CATSRDRGNYGYTF. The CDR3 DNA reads TGTGCCACCAGCAGAGATCGGGGCAACTATGGCTACACCTTC.

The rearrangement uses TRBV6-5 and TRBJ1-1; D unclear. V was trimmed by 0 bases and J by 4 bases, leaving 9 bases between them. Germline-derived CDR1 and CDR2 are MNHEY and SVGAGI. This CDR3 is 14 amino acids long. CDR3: CASSYSFIGTEAFF. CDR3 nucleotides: TGTGCCAGCAGTTACTCCTTCATCGGCACTGAAGCTTTCTTT.

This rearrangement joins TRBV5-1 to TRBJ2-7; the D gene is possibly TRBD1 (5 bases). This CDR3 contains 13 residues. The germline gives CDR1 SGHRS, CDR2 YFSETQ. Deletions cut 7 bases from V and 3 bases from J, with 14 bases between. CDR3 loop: CASSGPPFYEQYF. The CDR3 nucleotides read TGCGCCAGCTCAGGGCCGCCCTTCTACGAGCAGTACTTC.

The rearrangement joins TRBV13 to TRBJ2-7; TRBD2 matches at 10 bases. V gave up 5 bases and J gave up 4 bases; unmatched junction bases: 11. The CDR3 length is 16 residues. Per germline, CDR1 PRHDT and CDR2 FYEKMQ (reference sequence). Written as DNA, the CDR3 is TGTGCCAGCAGCCCCACCGGGACTAGCGAAAAGTACGAGCAGTACTTC. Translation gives CASSPTGTSEKYEQYF.

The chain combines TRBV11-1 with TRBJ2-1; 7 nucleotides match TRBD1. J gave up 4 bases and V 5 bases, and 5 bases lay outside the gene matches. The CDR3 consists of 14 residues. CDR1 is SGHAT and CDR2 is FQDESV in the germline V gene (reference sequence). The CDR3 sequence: CASSEGQMYNEQFF. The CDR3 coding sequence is TGTGCCAGCAGCGAGGGACAGATGTACAATGAGCAGTTCTTC. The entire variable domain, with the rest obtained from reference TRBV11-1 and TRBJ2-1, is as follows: EAEVAQSPRYKITEKSQAVAFWCDPISGHATLYWYRQILGQGPELLVQFQDESVVDDSQLPKDRFSAERLKGVDSTLKIQPAELGDSAMYLCASSEGQMYNEQFFGPGTRLTVL.

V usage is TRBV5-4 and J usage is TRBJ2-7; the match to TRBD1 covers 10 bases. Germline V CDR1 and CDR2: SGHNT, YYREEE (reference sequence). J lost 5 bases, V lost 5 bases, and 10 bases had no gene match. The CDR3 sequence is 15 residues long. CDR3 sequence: CASRRRDRGTDEQYF. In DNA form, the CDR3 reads TGTGCCAGCAGGCGGAGGGACAGGGGAACGGACGAGCAGTACTTC.

For the CDR3, the DNA is TGTGCCAGTTCAGGAGAGAACTATGGCTACACCTTC. This encodes CASSGENYGYTF. V usage is TRBV7-9 and J usage is TRBJ1-2; D is undetermined. V was pared by 9 bases and J by 2 bases, with 10 bases between. Germline V CDR1 and CDR2: SEHNR, FQNEAQ (reference sequence). The CDR3 is made up of 12 amino acids.

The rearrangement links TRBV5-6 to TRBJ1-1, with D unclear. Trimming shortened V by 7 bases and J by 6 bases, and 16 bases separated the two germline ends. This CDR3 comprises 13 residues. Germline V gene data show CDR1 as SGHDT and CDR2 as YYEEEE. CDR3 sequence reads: CASGLGGLPEAFF. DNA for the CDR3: TGTGCCAGCGGACTCGGCGGACTGCCTGAAGCTTTCTTT.

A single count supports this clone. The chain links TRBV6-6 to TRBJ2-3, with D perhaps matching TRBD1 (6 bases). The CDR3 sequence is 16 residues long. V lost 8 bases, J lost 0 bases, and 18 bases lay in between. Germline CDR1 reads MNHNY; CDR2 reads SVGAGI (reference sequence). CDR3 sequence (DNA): TGTGCCAGCGGACCCAGGACAGAAGTTAGCACAGATACGCAGTATTTT. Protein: CASGPRTEVSTDTQYF.

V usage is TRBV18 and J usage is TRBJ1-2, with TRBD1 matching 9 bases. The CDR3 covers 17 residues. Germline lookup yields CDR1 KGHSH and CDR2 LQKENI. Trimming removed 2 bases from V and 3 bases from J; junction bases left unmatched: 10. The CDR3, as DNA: TGTGCCAGCTCACCAATAGGGACAGGGAAATCGGACTATGGCTACACCTTC. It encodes CASSPIGTGKSDYGYTF.

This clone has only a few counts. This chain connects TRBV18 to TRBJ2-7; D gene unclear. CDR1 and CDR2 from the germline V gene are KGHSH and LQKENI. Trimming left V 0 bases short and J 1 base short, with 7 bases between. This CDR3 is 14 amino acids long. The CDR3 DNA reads TGTGCCAGCTCACCACCGTCGGCTTCCTACGAGCAGTACTTC. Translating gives CASSPPSASYEQYF.

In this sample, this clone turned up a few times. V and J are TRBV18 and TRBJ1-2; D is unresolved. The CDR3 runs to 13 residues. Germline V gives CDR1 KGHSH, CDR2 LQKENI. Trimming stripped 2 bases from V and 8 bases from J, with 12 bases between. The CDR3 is CASSPGPGDGYTF. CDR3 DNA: TGTGCCAGCTCACCAGGGCCTGGCGACGGCTACACCTTC.

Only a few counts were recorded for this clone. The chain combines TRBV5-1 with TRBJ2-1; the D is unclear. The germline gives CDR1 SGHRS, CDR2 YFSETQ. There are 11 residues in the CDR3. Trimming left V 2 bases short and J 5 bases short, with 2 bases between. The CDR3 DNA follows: TGCGCCAGCAGCTTTAACAATGAGCAGTTCTTC. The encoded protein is CASSFNNEQFF.

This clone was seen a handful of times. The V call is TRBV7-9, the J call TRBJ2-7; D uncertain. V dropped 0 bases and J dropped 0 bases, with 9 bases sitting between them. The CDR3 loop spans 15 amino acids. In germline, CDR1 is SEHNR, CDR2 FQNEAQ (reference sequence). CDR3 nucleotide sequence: TGTGCCAGCAGCTTAGCGTTTGGTGCCTCCTACGAGCAGTACTTC. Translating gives CASSLAFGASYEQYF.

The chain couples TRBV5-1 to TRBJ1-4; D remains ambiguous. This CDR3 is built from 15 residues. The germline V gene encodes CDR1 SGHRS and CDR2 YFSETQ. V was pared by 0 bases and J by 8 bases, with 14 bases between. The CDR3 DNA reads TGCGCCAGCAGCTTGGAAGAGGTGCAGGAGGAAAAACTGTTTTTT. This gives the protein CASSLEEVQEEKLFF.

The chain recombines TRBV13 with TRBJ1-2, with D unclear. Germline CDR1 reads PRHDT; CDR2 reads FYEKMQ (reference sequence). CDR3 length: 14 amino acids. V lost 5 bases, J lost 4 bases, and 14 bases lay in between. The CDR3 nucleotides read TGTGCCAGCAGCCTTGACGGGCAGAGCTATGGCTACACCTTC. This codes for CASSLDGQSYGYTF. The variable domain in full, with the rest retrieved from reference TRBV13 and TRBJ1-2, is AAGVIQSPRHLIKEKRETATLKCYPIPRHDTVYWYQQGPGQDPQFLISFYEKMQSDKGSIPDRFSAQQFSDYHSELNMSSLELGDSALYFCASSLDGQSYGYTFGSGTRLTVV.

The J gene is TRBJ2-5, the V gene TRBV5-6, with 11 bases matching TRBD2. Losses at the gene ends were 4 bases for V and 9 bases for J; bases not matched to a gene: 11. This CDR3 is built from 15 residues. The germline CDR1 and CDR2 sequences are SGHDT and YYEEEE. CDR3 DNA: TGTGCCAGCAGCAGCCGGGGACTAGCGGCCAGGGCCCAGTACTTC. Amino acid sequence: CASSSRGLAARAQYF. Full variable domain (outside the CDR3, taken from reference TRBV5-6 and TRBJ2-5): DAGVTQSPTHLIKTRGQQVTLRCSPKSGHDTVSWYQQALGQGPQFIFQYYEEEERQRGNFPDRFSGHQFPNYSSELNVNALLLGDSALYLCASSSRGLAARAQYFGPGTRLLVL.

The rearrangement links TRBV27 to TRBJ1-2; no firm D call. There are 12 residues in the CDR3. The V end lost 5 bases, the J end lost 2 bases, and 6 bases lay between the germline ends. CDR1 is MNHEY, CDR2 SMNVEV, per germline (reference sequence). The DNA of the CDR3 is TGTGCCAGCAGTCAAGGGAACTATGGCTACACCTTC. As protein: CASSQGNYGYTF.

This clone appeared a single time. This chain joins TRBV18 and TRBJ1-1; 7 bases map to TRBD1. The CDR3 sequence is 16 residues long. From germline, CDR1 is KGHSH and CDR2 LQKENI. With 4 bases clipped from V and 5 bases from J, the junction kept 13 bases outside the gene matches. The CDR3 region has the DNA TGTGCCAGCTCACGAACGACACGACAGGGCAAGACTGAAGCTTTCTTT. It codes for CASSRTTRQGKTEAFF.

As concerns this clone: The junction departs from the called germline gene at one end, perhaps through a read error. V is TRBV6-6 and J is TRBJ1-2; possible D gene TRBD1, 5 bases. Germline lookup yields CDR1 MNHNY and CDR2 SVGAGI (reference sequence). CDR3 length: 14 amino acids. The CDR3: CASNYPTVNYGYTF. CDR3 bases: TGTGCCAGCAATTACCCGACAGTTAACTATGGCTACACCTTC.

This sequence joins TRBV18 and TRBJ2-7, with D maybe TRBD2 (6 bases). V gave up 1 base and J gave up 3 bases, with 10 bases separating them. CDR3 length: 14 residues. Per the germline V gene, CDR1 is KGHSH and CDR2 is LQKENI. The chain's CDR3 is CASSPRQEGYEQYF. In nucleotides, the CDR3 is TGTGCCAGCTCACCACGGCAGGAGGGCTACGAGCAGTACTTC.

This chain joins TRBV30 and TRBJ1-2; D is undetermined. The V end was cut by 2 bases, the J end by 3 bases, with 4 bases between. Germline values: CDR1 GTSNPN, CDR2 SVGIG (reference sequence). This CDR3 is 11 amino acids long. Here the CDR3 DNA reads TGTGCCTGGAGTAGACACTATGGCTACACCTTC. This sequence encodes CAWSRHYGYTF.